The 8 T cell receptor beta chains below all came from one sample that was sequenced in a study of shared clonotypes between healthy human individuals. Produced via immunoSEQ multiplex PCR; TCRdb's table is partial and in-frame only. The data show approximately 500,000 clones, about three quarters seen once. The sample was PBMCs. These receptors were obtained from a woman aged 40 to 55 in good health. Some clones in this sample may be carry-over from other donors' samples.

The rearrangement links TRBV6-1 to TRBJ2-2, with a possible D match to TRBD1 (5 bases). Germline loops: CDR1 MNHNS, CDR2 SASEGT. The V end was cut by 4 bases, the J end by 3 bases, with 6 bases between. This CDR3 is 13 amino acids long. The CDR3 region is CASSGGYTGELFF. The CDR3 bases are TGTGCCAGCAGTGGGGGCTACACCGGGGAGCTGTTTTTT.

This rearrangement joins TRBV28 to TRBJ2-3; D is uncertain. CDR1 MDHEN and CDR2 SYDVKM come from the germline V gene. This CDR3 contains 15 residues. The germline V and J ends were trimmed by 8 bases and 2 bases, with 17 bases remaining between them. CDR3 nucleotide sequence: TGTGCCAGCGTTCCTATCGGAGATTTCACAGATACGCAGTATTTT. It encodes CASVPIGDFTDTQYF.

The chain employs TRBV28 and TRBJ2-7, with D maybe TRBD2 (6 bases). The V end was cut by 4 bases, the J end by 2 bases, with 15 bases between. The germline V gene has CDR1 MDHEN and CDR2 SYDVKM. The CDR3 has 15 amino acids. The DNA of the CDR3 is TGTGCCAGCAGTTCCCACGGGAGAAAGCCCTACGAGCAGTACTTC. This gives the protein CASSSHGRKPYEQYF.

The chain joins TRBV5-1 to TRBJ2-1; D may correspond to TRBD1 or TRBD2 (7 bases each). Per the germline V gene, CDR1 is SGHRS and CDR2 is YFSETQ. The CDR3 loop spans 16 amino acids. V was pared by 0 bases and J by 8 bases, with 18 bases between. The CDR3 DNA sequence: TGCGCCAGCAGCTTGGAAGGGAGGGGGCGCGTGGATGAGCAGTTCTTC. It yields the protein CASSLEGRGRVDEQFF.

The rearrangement links TRBV6-6 to TRBJ1-4; D is unresolved. Germline V gene sequence: CDR1 MNHNY, CDR2 SVGAGI (reference sequence). V gave up 2 bases and J gave up 3 bases, with 13 bases separating them. The CDR3 sequence is 16 residues long. DNA of the CDR3: TGTGCCAGCAGTTACACACATCTGGGAGCTAATGAAAAACTGTTTTTT. This gives the protein CASSYTHLGANEKLFF.

In DNA form, the CDR3 reads TGCGCCAGCAGCCCCGGGACAGCGGCGGCTGGAAACACCATATATTTT. It yields the protein CASSPGTAAAGNTIYF. V and J are TRBV5-1 and TRBJ1-3; 7 bases agree with TRBD1. CDR3 length: 16 residues. Germline CDR1 SGHRS, CDR2 YFSETQ. The trim removed 4 bases at V and 2 bases at J, leaving 9 bases unmatched.

The genes are TRBV28 and TRBJ1-4; a weak D match, TRBD1 (6 bases). Germline CDR1 reads MDHEN; CDR2 reads SYDVKM. This CDR3 spans 17 amino acids. Trimming removed 5 bases at V and 8 bases at J, with 24 bases between. In DNA, the CDR3 is TGTGCCAGCAGTCCTCGGACCCTAGGGACAATTCACGAAAAACTGTTTTTT. The encoded protein is CASSPRTLGTIHEKLFF.

The chain joins TRBV4-3 to TRBJ1-5; no definite D call. This CDR3 region has 13 residues. The germline V and J ends were trimmed by 0 bases and 8 bases, with 8 bases remaining between them. CDR1 is LGHNA and CDR2 is YSLEER in the germline V gene. The CDR3 sequence: CASSQEGRKPQHF. The CDR3 bases are TGCGCCAGCAGCCAAGAGGGTAGAAAGCCCCAGCATTTT.